Shown below are 21 T cell receptor delta chains from a single sample sequenced in a study of γδ T cells in repeated Plasmodium falciparum infection. TCRdb re-called the multiplex PCR reads through CATT. The sample lists 50,000 to 55,000 delta-chain clones; 1.9% were seen once. Vgamma9/Vdelta2+ and Vdelta2-negative gammadelta T cells were flow-sorted from PBMC for bulk sequencing. Sequenced input: gamma-delta T cells from blood. Receptors originate from a pool of human donors (malaria-infected and uninfected, not separated).

Points on this clone: TCRdb pairs this DNA with a much larger clone's protein that differs at residue 9, likely a read error; the protein shown was translated from the DNA. The chain joins TRDV1 to TRDJ1; 10 bases are a match to TRDD3. The J gene was missing in TCRdb and was found by matching the end of the DNA to germline. Per germline, CDR1 TSWWSYY and CDR2 QGS. This CDR3 region has 26 residues. Losses at the gene ends were 0 bases for V and 0 bases for J; bases not matched to a gene: 31. CDR3 in DNA: TGTGCTCTTGGGGAACTGGTCCTCACTGTACTGGGGGATTACCACCCCTTCGGTCCTTACACCGATAAACTCATCTTT. Translation: CALGELVLTVLGDYHPFGPYTDKLIF.

This clone was picked up many times. A read error is likely here: a far larger clone is one base away. In the same sample, other DNA sequences code for this CDR3. A V gene of TRDV1 was called, but no J gene was assigned; the table names TRDD3, a call not compared with the DNA. In germline, CDR1 is TSWWSYY, CDR2 QGS. The CDR3 spans 25 residues. The CDR3 DNA follows: TGTGCTCTTGGGGAACTTTTGAGAGGAGCTACTTTACTGGGGGATTACTGGGGGTTCACCGATAAACTCATCTTC. Translation gives CALGELLRGATLLGDYWGFTDKLIF.

This clone was detected ten times or more. DNA of the CDR3: TGTGCCTGTGACACCGTAGGAGGGGATACTATGGACACCCGACAGATGTTTTTC. It translates to CACDTVGGDTMDTRQMFF. The chain employs TRDV2 and TRDJ3, with TRDD3 matching over 8 bases. J lost 6 bases, V lost 0 bases, and 9 bases had no gene match. This CDR3 spans 18 amino acids. Per germline, CDR1 GEAIGNYY and CDR2 EKD.

This clone was counted only a few times. TCRdb records a much larger clone's protein for this DNA, with a difference at residue 13 that likely arises from a read error; the protein given is the translation of the DNA. The CDR3: CALGRRGLRCGGERTDKLIF. As DNA, the CDR3 is TGTGCTCTTGGGAGAAGGGGCTTACGGTGTGGGGGAGAACGTACCGATAAACTCATCTTT. The V call is TRDV1, the J call TRDJ1; 7 nucleotides line up with TRDD3. TCRdb gives no J gene; it was assigned here by matching the DNA to germline. This CDR3 is 20 amino acids long. V lost 5 bases and J lost 2; bases outside the gene matches: 23. CDR1 is TSWWSYY, CDR2 QGS, per germline.

Comment on this clone: The protein in TCRdb stems from a much larger clone and differs at residue 17 from this DNA's translation, likely a read error; here the protein is translated from the DNA. J is TRDJ1 and V is TRDV1; 13 nucleotides agree with TRDD3. In the absence of a J gene in TCRdb, the DNA was matched to germline to assign it here. CDR1 TSWWSYY and CDR2 QGS come from the germline V gene. CDR3 length: 20 residues. Trimming removed 2 bases from V and 10 bases from J; junction bases left unmatched: 22. This CDR3 reads CALGEASVSLTGGYAIRLIF. The CDR3 DNA follows: TGTGCTCTTGGGGAAGCCTCTGTCTCCCTCACTGGGGGATACGCGATCAGACTCATCTTT.

Regarding this clone: This DNA translates differently at residue 17 from the TCRdb protein, which is that of a much larger clone; a read error is likely, and the protein shown is the DNA's own translation. CDR3 sequence: CALGETRGKPFLQYLGGTAYTDKLIF. The CDR3 DNA follows: TGTGCTCTTGGGGAAACGCGGGGGAAACCCTTCCTACAATACCTGGGGGGTACCGCGTACACCGATAAACTCATCTTT. This sequence joins TRDV1 and TRDJ1; 9 positions agree with TRDD2. The J gene, missing from TCRdb, was assigned here through DNA to germline matching. The V and J ends lost 2 bases and 0 bases, in that order; junction bases with no gene match: 34. CDR1 and CDR2 from the germline V gene are TSWWSYY and QGS. This CDR3 spans 26 amino acids.

As concerns this clone: A far larger clone is one nucleotide away, so this likely arose from a read error. The same CDR3 can be traced to other DNA sequences in this sample. The chain is built from TRDV1 and TRDJ1; 10 bases are shared with TRDD3. The J gene was missing in TCRdb and was found by matching the end of the DNA to germline. The trim removed 0 bases at V and 3 bases at J, leaving 16 bases unmatched. The CDR3 contains 20 residues. The germline CDR1 and CDR2 sequences are TSWWSYY and QGS. Here the CDR3 reads CALGELVFWNYWGIPDKLIF. CDR3 DNA sequence: TGTGCTCTTGGGGAACTGGTCTTCTGGAACTACTGGGGGATCCCCGATAAACTCATCTTT.

This clone was detected a few times. The mismatch at residue 6 between this DNA's translation and the TCRdb protein of a much larger clone likely reflects a read error; the protein shown is translated from the DNA. The chain combines TRDV3 with TRDJ1, with 7 bases lining up with TRDD3. With 2 bases clipped from V and 0 bases from J, the junction kept 33 bases outside the gene matches. CDR1 is TVYSNPD and CDR2 is GDNSRS in the germline V gene (reference sequence). The CDR3 is made up of 23 amino acids. The CDR3 DNA reads as TGTGCCTTTCCCGGGACCCCTACTGGGGATAGTAGCTACCTTTTTTTGTACACCGATAAACTCATCTTT. Encoded protein: CAFPGTPTGDSSYLFLYTDKLIF.

This clone showed up just a few times. This sequence is one base from a far larger clone and is likely a read error. Other nucleotide sequences in the sample specify the same CDR3. This chain uses TRDV2 with TRDJ1; 12 bases fit TRDD3. The J gene, left out of TCRdb, was set here by checking the DNA against germline. V was pared by 1 base and J by 0 bases, with 26 bases of the junction left unmatched. CDR1 is GEAIGNYY, CDR2 EKD, per germline. This CDR3 has 24 amino acids. CDR3 amino acids: CACDTLPGGYADAQPKLYTDKLIF. As DNA, the CDR3 is TGTGCCTGTGACACTCTTCCTGGGGGATACGCGGATGCACAACCTAAATTGTACACCGATAAACTCATCTTT.

This clone has a handful of counts. The protein TCRdb lists belongs to a much larger clone and differs from this DNA's translation at residue 7, which points to a read error; the protein shown is made from the DNA. The chain uses TRDV1 and TRDJ1; D is uncertain. The J gene, left out of TCRdb, was set here by checking the DNA against germline. Trimming removed 1 base at V and 3 bases at J, with 18 bases between. Germline CDR1 and CDR2: TSWWSYY and QGS. The CDR3 totals 17 residues. CDR3 amino acids: CALGEPVKRRYADKLIF. CDR3 nucleotides: TGTGCTCTTGGGGAACCTGTAAAACGCCGTTACGCCGATAAACTCATCTTT.

The table lists this clone with a few counts. TCRdb's protein for this DNA is that of a much larger clone and differs from the translation at residue 18, likely a read error; the protein shown is the DNA translation. J gene calling gave no result, while the V gene is TRDV1; the DNA was not used to check the table's D call, TRDD3. This CDR3 comprises 19 residues. Germline CDR1 TSWWSYY, CDR2 QGS. The CDR3 protein is CALGEHVLLGGADADKLTF. DNA of the CDR3: TGTGCTCTTGGGGAACACGTCCTACTGGGGGGAGCGGATGCCGATAAACTCACCTTT.

A word on this clone: TCRdb records a much larger clone's protein for this DNA, with a difference at residue 7 that likely arises from a read error; the protein given is the translation of the DNA. V gene TRDV1 combines with J gene TRDJ1; 9 bases agree with TRDD3. The J gene was missing in TCRdb and was found by matching the end of the DNA to germline. There are 28 residues in the CDR3. Germline V gives CDR1 TSWWSYY, CDR2 QGS. V lost 3 bases, J lost 0 bases, and 41 bases stayed unmatched. The CDR3 here is CALGDWRNNFPLEWGIRPAGLYTDKLIF. CDR3 DNA: TGTGCTCTTGGGGACTGGAGGAATAACTTTCCTCTTGAGTGGGGGATAAGACCTGCTGGTCTGTACACCGATAAACTCATCTTT.

This clone came up many times. The TCRdb protein comes from a much larger clone and disagrees with this DNA's translation at residue 13, likely due to a read error; the protein given here is derived from the DNA. This sequence joins TRDV2 and TRDJ1; 8 bases are shared with TRDD3. The CDR3 has 19 residues. Germline V lookup: CDR1 GEAIGNYY, CDR2 EKD. The ends lost 0 bases at V and 2 bases at J; junction bases unmatched: 16. CDR3 region: CACDTVGGIREENTDKLIF. In DNA, the CDR3 is TGTGCCTGTGACACCGTAGGAGGGATACGCGAAGAGAATACCGATAAACTCATCTTT.

This clone was found a few times. This DNA's translation and the protein TCRdb lists, from a much larger clone, do not match at residue 11, likely due to a read error; the protein shown is translated from the DNA. The chain recombines TRDV1 with TRDJ1; 11 bases line up with TRDD3. The J gene, missing from TCRdb, was assigned here through DNA to germline matching. Trimming removed 5 bases from V and 0 bases from J; junction bases left unmatched: 14. This CDR3 spans 19 amino acids. Germline assignment: CDR1 TSWWSYY and CDR2 QGS. In DNA form, the CDR3 reads TGTGCTCTTGGGCTCATTGGGGGATACGCACTTACGTACACCGATAAACTCATCTTT. Its translation: CALGLIGGYALTYTDKLIF.

To note about this clone: A far bigger clonotype differs at one base, so this is likely a read error. This CDR3 is also generated by other DNA sequences in the sample. This rearrangement joins TRDV3 to TRDJ1; 13 positions match TRDD3. Germline V CDR1 and CDR2: TVYSNPD, GDNSRS (reference sequence). The CDR3 consists of 21 residues. With 2 bases clipped from V and 0 bases from J, the junction kept 21 bases outside the gene matches. This chain's CDR3 is CAFSFLRAYWGIRSYTDKLIF. For the CDR3, the DNA is TGTGCCTTTTCCTTCCTACGGGCATACTGGGGGATACGTTCGTACACCGATAAACTCATCTTT.

A note on this clone: This DNA's translation differs at residue 3 from TCRdb's protein, which comes from a much larger clone; a read error is likely, and the protein shown is translated from the DNA. The rearrangement uses TRDV1 and TRDJ1; 7 nucleotides align to TRDD3. TCRdb lists no J gene, so it was determined here by aligning the DNA to germline. The germline CDR1 and CDR2 sequences are TSWWSYY and QGS. CDR3 length: 20 residues. The CDR3 DNA reads as TGTGCTCCTGGGGAGCGGCTCCCGTACTGGGGACCTTACCGCACCGATAAACTCATCTTT. This gives the protein CAPGERLPYWGPYRTDKLIF.

This clone was recorded a few times. TCRdb assigns this DNA the protein of a much larger clone, which departs from its translation at residue 3; this likely reflects a read error, and the protein shown comes from translating the DNA. V and J are TRDV1 and TRDJ1; 9 bases agree with TRDD3. Germline lookup yields CDR1 TSWWSYY and CDR2 QGS. The CDR3 sequence is 16 residues long. CDR3 sequence reads: CAPGELLGDFRDKLIF. The CDR3 DNA is TGTGCTCCTGGGGAACTACTGGGGGACTTCCGCGATAAACTCATCTTT.

This clone was observed a handful of times. The protein TCRdb gives is from a much larger clone and does not agree with this DNA's translation at residue 16, likely a read error; the protein shown here comes from the DNA. V is TRDV3 and J is TRDJ1; 11 bases align to TRDD3. Here the J gene was assigned by germline matching of the DNA, as TCRdb has none. The V gene's germline CDR1 is TVYSNPD and CDR2 GDNSRS (reference sequence). V gave up 1 base and J gave up 3 bases; unmatched junction bases: 25. The length of the CDR3 is 21 residues. Here the CDR3 DNA reads TGTGCCTTTACCTACCCCTCCTACTGGGGGATAGCATCCTTGTACTCCGATAAACTCATCTTT. It yields the protein CAFTYPSYWGIASLYSDKLIF. The full variable domain, with the rest looked up from reference TRDV3 and TRDJ1, is CDKVTQSSPDQTVASGSEVVLLCTYDTVYSNPDLFWYRIRPDYSFQFVFYGDNSRSEGADFTQGRFSVKHILTQKAFHLVISPVRTEDSATYYCAFTYPSYWGIASLYSDKLIFGKGTRVTVEP.

Concerning this clone: TCRdb records a much larger clone's protein for this DNA, with a difference at residue 18 that likely arises from a read error; the protein given is the translation of the DNA. This chain joins TRDV3 and TRDJ1, with 13 bases identical to TRDD3. The J gene was missing in TCRdb and was found by matching the end of the DNA to germline. V shed 2 bases and J 0 bases; nucleotides not matched to a gene: 30. Germline V lookup: CDR1 TVYSNPD, CDR2 GDNSRS (reference sequence). The CDR3 is 24 residues long. In nucleotides, the CDR3 is TGTGCCTTTGTCATCGCTCCGAAACTATCTACTGGGGGATACGGGCCTCTCCACACCGATAAACTCATCTTT. Translating it yields CAFVIAPKLSTGGYGPLHTDKLIF.

This clone was seen at least ten times. The V call is TRDV1, the J call TRDJ1; 8 positions match TRDD3. The J gene is not listed in TCRdb, so it was assigned here from a DNA match to germline. Germline CDR1 is TSWWSYY and CDR2 is QGS. The V segment lost 4 bases and the J segment 4 bases; nucleotides outside the gene matches: 11. The CDR3 has 16 amino acids. For the CDR3, the DNA is TGTGCTCTTGGGGCCTACTGGGGGGCACCCTTCGATAAACTCATCTTT. It yields the protein CALGAYWGAPFDKLIF.

This clone was observed a few times. TCRdb's listed protein matches a much larger clone and diverges from this DNA's translation at residues 13 and 18, likely through a read error; the protein shown comes from the DNA. This chain joins TRDV1 and TRDJ2; D is possibly TRDD2 or TRDD3 (6 bases each). The CDR3 covers 21 residues. Germline values: CDR1 TSWWSYY, CDR2 QGS. Written as DNA, the CDR3 is TGTGCTCTTGGGGGTCGACTCCTACTGTTTGGGGGGCTGAAGGTGACAGCACGACTCTTCTTT. Amino acid sequence: CALGGRLLLFGGLKVTARLFF.